One sample yielded the 17 T cell receptor beta chains listed below, sequenced in a study of blood T cell repertoires in COVID-19. Sequencing was performed with immunoSEQ multiplex PCR; in TCRdb, only in-frame clones are kept and a portion is missing. The sample lists hundreds of thousands of clones, about 91% occurring once. The sample comprised PBMCs or T cells enriched from blood (not recorded which). The receptors derive from a woman in her thirties or forties with acute COVID-19.

This clone was recorded once. The gene calls are TRBV5-8 and TRBJ1-1; maybe TRBD1 (6 bases). V was clipped by 10 bases and J by 5 bases, with 30 bases between them. The CDR3 totals 17 residues. CDR1 and CDR2 from the germline V gene are SGHTS and YDEGEE. CDR3 protein: CAGASRQGKIFRTEAFF. The CDR3 bases are TGTGCCGGAGCATCGAGGCAGGGGAAGATTTTTCGGACTGAAGCTTTCTTT.

The chain employs TRBV19 and TRBJ1-6; the match to TRBD1 covers 10 bases. The germline V gene has CDR1 LNHDA and CDR2 SQIVND (reference sequence). V was pared by 5 bases and J by 8 bases, with 3 bases of the junction left unmatched. This CDR3 contains 14 residues. The CDR3: CASSVGQGYSPLHF. CDR3 DNA: TGTGCCAGTAGTGTGGGACAGGGGTATTCACCCCTCCACTTT.

The gene calls are TRBV18 and TRBJ2-1; D is unresolved. Germline V gives CDR1 KGHSH, CDR2 LQKENI. The CDR3 totals 11 residues. V was cut by 6 bases and J by 8 bases, with 8 bases left in between. The CDR3 spells CASSLLDEQFF. Here the CDR3 DNA reads TGTGCCAGCTCTCTACTGGATGAGCAGTTCTTC. Drawing the rest from reference TRBV18 and TRBJ2-1, the complete variable domain is NAGVMQNPRHLVRRRGQEARLRCSPMKGHSHVYWYRQLPEEGLKFMVYLQKENIIDESGMPKERFSAEFPKEGPSILRIQQVVRGDSAAYFCASSLLDEQFFGPGTRLTVL.

The V gene is TRBV24-1, the J gene TRBJ1-1; D not certain. The CDR3 runs to 13 residues. Germline-derived CDR1 and CDR2 are KGHDR and SFDVKD. Trimming took 5 bases from V and 5 from J, leaving 11 bases between them. This CDR3 is CATSGTSGTEAFF. CDR3 in DNA: TGTGCCACCAGTGGGACCTCGGGAACTGAAGCTTTCTTT.

This sequence joins TRBV7-8 and TRBJ2-7; a weak D match, TRBD2 (5 bases). The CDR3 totals 13 residues. Trimming cost V 5 bases and J 5 bases, with 13 bases left between them. Germline lookup yields CDR1 SGHVS and CDR2 FQNEAQ. CDR3 region: CASSLSGPHEQYV. DNA of the CDR3: TGTGCCAGCAGCCTCAGCGGCCCCCACGAGCAGTACGTC.

J is TRBJ1-2 and V is TRBV5-1; D possibly corresponds to TRBD1 (5 bases). The CDR3 length is 15 residues. CDR1 is SGHRS and CDR2 is YFSETQ in the germline V gene. V was shortened by 0 bases and J by 4 bases, with 13 bases between the two germline ends. This CDR3 reads CASSLEGRGGYGYTF. In DNA, the CDR3 is TGCGCCAGCAGCTTGGAAGGGAGGGGAGGCTATGGCTACACCTTC. Supplemented by reference TRBV5-1 and TRBJ1-2, the full variable domain reads KAGVTQTPRYLIKTRGQQVTLSCSPISGHRSVSWYQQTPGQGLQFLFEYFSETQRNKGNFPGRFSGRQFSNSRSEMNVSTLELGDSALYLCASSLEGRGGYGYTFGSGTRLTVV.

V usage is TRBV10-1 and J usage is TRBJ2-7, with TRBD1 as a possible D gene (6 bases). Trimming took off 0 bases at V and 5 bases at J, with 17 bases between the two ends. This CDR3 is built from 16 residues. Germline V gene lookup returns CDR1 WNHNN and CDR2 SYGVQD (reference sequence). The CDR3 nucleotides are TGCGCCAGCAGTGAGTCTGAGGTTACAGGGCTACACGAGCAGTACTTC. This translates into CASSESEVTGLHEQYF.

This sequence joins TRBV27 and TRBJ2-7; 9 bases align to TRBD1. Germline values: CDR1 MNHEY, CDR2 SMNVEV (reference sequence). The CDR3 runs to 13 residues. V trimming: 6 bases; J trimming: 6 bases; junction bases outside the gene matches: 6. The CDR3 loop reads CASSVTQGAEQYV. The CDR3 DNA is TGTGCCAGCAGCGTCACACAGGGGGCCGAGCAGTACGTC.

This chain links TRBV2 with TRBJ1-6; 7 nucleotides match TRBD1. V lost 4 bases, J lost 5 bases, and 5 bases stayed unmatched. The CDR3 totals 15 residues. CDR1 is SNHLY, CDR2 FYNNEI, per germline. The CDR3 DNA reads as TGTGCCAGCAGTGTGGAGGGGGCAAATAATTCACCCCTCCACTTT. Amino acid sequence: CASSVEGANNSPLHF.

This chain uses TRBV30 with TRBJ1-5; D remains unclear. The ends were cut back, 3 bases at V and 2 bases at J, with 11 bases in the middle. This CDR3 has 14 residues. Per the germline V gene, CDR1 is GTSNPN and CDR2 is SVGIG (reference sequence). CDR3: CAWSLSLRNQPQHF. Written as DNA, the CDR3 is TGTGCCTGGAGCTTGTCACTTCGCAATCAGCCCCAGCATTTT.

The rearrangement links TRBV13 to TRBJ1-1; unclear D gene. From germline, CDR1 is PRHDT and CDR2 FYEKMQ (reference sequence). The CDR3 totals 17 residues. V gave up 1 base and J gave up 6 bases, with 21 bases separating them. The CDR3 loop is CASSLAGLAAEGSEAFF. As DNA, the CDR3 is TGTGCCAGCAGCTTAGCGGGTTTGGCGGCAGAGGGTTCTGAAGCTTTCTTT.

The count of this clone is one. The CDR3 sequence: CASGSTYAGANVLTF. DNA for the CDR3: TGTGCTAGTGGTTCCACTTACGCTGGGGCCAACGTCCTGACTTTC. The rearrangement links TRBV12-5 to TRBJ2-6; D is undetermined. Per germline, CDR1 LGHNT and CDR2 FRNRAP. The CDR3 is made up of 15 amino acids. Trimming pared 4 bases from V and 2 bases from J, leaving 9 bases between. The full variable domain, its missing parts supplied by reference TRBV12-5 and TRBJ2-6, is DARVTQTPRHKVTEMGQEVTMRCQPILGHNTVFWYRQTMMQGLELLAYFRNRAPLDDSGMPKDRFSAEMPDATLATLKIQPSEPRDSAVYFCASGSTYAGANVLTFGAGSRLTVL.

The chain is built from TRBV24-1 and TRBJ1-2, with D hard to call. Trimming left V 4 bases short and J 6 bases short, with 23 bases between. CDR1 and CDR2 (germline): KGHDR, SFDVKD. There are 17 residues in the CDR3. The DNA for the CDR3 is TGTGCCACCAGTGACCATCAGGCCGAGGGCTCCATGGATGGCTACACCTTC. Residues: CATSDHQAEGSMDGYTF.

The table lists this clone with a few counts. The V call is TRBV19, the J call TRBJ1-1; TRBD1 matches at 9 bases. Germline CDR1 reads LNHDA; CDR2 reads SQIVND (reference sequence). This CDR3 contains 19 residues. V dropped 7 bases and J dropped 2; count of bases not matched to a gene: 20. The DNA of the CDR3 is TGTGCCAGTACCCCCCTTCGGGGACAGGGAATCTCTTCTAACACTGAAGCTTTCTTT. This translates into CASTPLRGQGISSNTEAFF.

The chain links TRBV5-1 to TRBJ1-1; D is ambiguous. Trimming pared 1 base from V and 0 bases from J, leaving 13 bases between. CDR3 size: 16 residues. Germline V gene lookup returns CDR1 SGHRS and CDR2 YFSETQ. The CDR3 sequence is CASSLSPGGMNTEAFF. CDR3 in DNA: TGCGCCAGCAGCTTGTCCCCAGGAGGAATGAACACTGAAGCTTTCTTT.

CDR3 DNA: TGTGCCAGCAGTTTATTGTTAGCGGCCGGTTACGAGCAGTACTTC. This sequence encodes CASSLLLAAGYEQYF. V and J are TRBV28 and TRBJ2-7; TRBD2 is a possible D gene (6 bases). The V gene's germline CDR1 is MDHEN and CDR2 SYDVKM. Trimming pared 1 base from V and 4 bases from J, leaving 14 bases between. The CDR3 has 15 amino acids.

This clone has a handful of counts. The chain uses TRBV19 and TRBJ1-3; perhaps TRBD1 as D (6 bases). CDR1 is LNHDA, CDR2 SQIVND, per germline (reference sequence). The CDR3 is 14 amino acids. V dropped 5 bases and J dropped 0 bases, with 8 bases sitting between them. The CDR3 protein is CASSDRTSGNTIYF. In nucleotides, the CDR3 is TGTGCCAGTAGTGACAGGACCTCTGGAAACACCATATATTTT.